Presented here are 18 T cell receptor beta chains from one specimen sequenced in a study of metastatic and nonmetastatic thyroid tumors. Thyroid surgery was performed in patients who had received no treatment beforehand. TCRdb re-analyzed the PCR reads through MiXCR. Among about 69,000 clones, 11% to 15% were seen once, and the ten largest hold over 6%. The sequenced sample consisted of blood. The receptor source for this set is a male donor with papillary thyroid cancer or a benign thyroid nodule (not recorded which). Some clones in this sample may be carry-over from other donors' samples.

This clone was found many times. The rearrangement uses TRBV10-3 and TRBJ2-7, with 8 bases that match TRBD2. The junction had 11 bases not matched to a gene; V was cut back by 0 bases and J by 4 bases. The length of the CDR3 is 17 residues. The germline V gene encodes CDR1 ENHRY and CDR2 SYGVKD. CDR3 residues: CAISESNPERERYEQYF. The CDR3 DNA reads as TGTGCCATCAGTGAGTCGAATCCGGAGCGGGAGCGGTACGAGCAGTACTTC.

This clone occurred many times. The CDR3 DNA sequence: TGTGCCAGCAGTGAAGCGCAAGGCGCCCCCTACGAGCAGTACGTC. Encoded protein: CASSEAQGAPYEQYV. The V and J genes are TRBV6-1 and TRBJ2-7; D is undetermined. The CDR3 runs to 15 residues. Trimming stripped 0 bases from V and 2 bases from J, with 11 bases between. In germline, CDR1 is MNHNS, CDR2 SASEGT.

This clone has at least ten counts. V gene TRBV19 combines with J gene TRBJ1-2, with TRBD1 matching 8 bases. This CDR3 spans 14 amino acids. The junction had 8 bases not matched to a gene; V was cut back by 7 bases and J by 4 bases. Germline V CDR1 and CDR2: LNHDA, SQIVND (reference sequence). Written as DNA, the CDR3 is TGTGCCAGTAACCCGGACAGGGCTAGCTATGGCTACACCTTC. Its translation is CASNPDRASYGYTF.

This clone came up many times. V usage is TRBV12-3 or TRBV12-4 and J usage is TRBJ1-2; D is undetermined. The CDR3 has 12 residues. Trimming took 6 bases from V and 8 from J, leaving 13 bases between them. CDR3 sequence: CASSSMRRGYTF. DNA for the CDR3: TGTGCCAGCAGCTCAATGAGGAGGGGCTACACCTTC.

Turning to this clone: A much larger clone lies one base from this, so it may be a read error. The identical CDR3 is also encoded by other nucleotide sequences in the sample. This chain links TRBV19 with TRBJ2-5; no clear D. The germline gives CDR1 LNHDA, CDR2 SQIVND (reference sequence). The CDR3 is made up of 15 amino acids. Trimming pared 3 bases from V and 5 bases from J, leaving 16 bases between. In nucleotides, the CDR3 is TGTGCCAGTAGTATCCCTTCGGGCGGCGAGGAGACCCAGTACTTC. Amino acids: CASSIPSGGEETQYF.

Of note for this clone: This may stem from a read error, because a much larger clone lies one nucleotide away. V is TRBV6-1 and J is TRBJ2-3; D gene ambiguous. The CDR3 is made up of 11 amino acids. Germline V gene lookup returns CDR1 MNHNS and CDR2 SASEGT. V lost 6 bases and J 10 bases, leaving 11 bases between the germline ends. This CDR3 is CASSWPSPQYF. For the CDR3, the DNA is TGTGCCAGCAGCTGGCCTTCTCCGCAGTATTTT.

There are many counts of this clone. The chain is built from TRBV28 and TRBJ1-4; the D is unclear. The CDR3 has 12 amino acids. The germline CDR1 and CDR2 sequences are MDHEN and SYDVKM. V gave up 7 bases and J gave up 5 bases, with 8 bases separating them. CDR3 residues: CASNRMNEKLFF. The CDR3 bases are TGTGCCAGCAATCGAATGAATGAAAAACTGTTTTTT.

In this sample, this clone turned up many times. This chain joins TRBV20-1 and TRBJ2-1, with D perhaps TRBD1 or TRBD2 (7 bases each). This CDR3 has 14 amino acids. Germline assignment: CDR1 DFQATT and CDR2 SNEGSKA (reference sequence). V was cut by 3 bases and J by 2 bases, with 11 bases left in between. CDR3 nucleotides: TGCAGTGCTAGGGGAGGGGGCGCCTACAATGAGCAGTTCTTC. This sequence encodes CSARGGGAYNEQFF.

This clone was counted many times. The chain couples TRBV7-3 to TRBJ2-1; unclear D gene. This CDR3 comprises 16 residues. V lost 5 bases, J lost 0 bases, and 14 bases lay in between. Germline V CDR1 and CDR2: SGHTA, FQGTGA. The CDR3 nucleotides read TGTGCCAGCAGCCCTCACCAACGGAGCTCCTACAATGAGCAGTTCTTC. Protein sequence: CASSPHQRSSYNEQFF.

The chain recombines TRBV27 with TRBJ1-1, with D uncertain. The CDR3 is made up of 14 amino acids. The germline V and J ends were trimmed by 7 bases and 11 bases, with 23 bases remaining between them. CDR1 is MNHEY, CDR2 SMNVEV, per germline (reference sequence). CDR3 sequence reads: CASTHMEGVTTAFF. CDR3 nucleotides: TGTGCCAGCACCCACATGGAGGGAGTAACGACGGCTTTCTTT.

Only a few counts were recorded for this clone. J is TRBJ2-7 and V is TRBV6-1; TRBD2 aligns across 11 bases. CDR1 MNHNS and CDR2 SASEGT come from the germline V gene. The length of the CDR3 is 16 residues. Trimming took 7 bases from V and 5 from J; bases not matched to a gene: 13. In DNA, the CDR3 is TGTGCCAGCACCTACACAACTAGCGGGAGTACTCACGAGCAGTACTTC. This encodes CASTYTTSGSTHEQYF.

This clone was seen at least ten times. J is TRBJ1-5 and V is TRBV19; D call uncertain. This CDR3 has 18 amino acids. V was clipped by 7 bases and J by 2 bases, with 24 bases between them. Germline V gives CDR1 LNHDA, CDR2 SQIVND (reference sequence). The CDR3 DNA sequence: TGTGCCAGTAAAACCGGCGGGCTCCGGCGCTTGCGCAATCAGCCCCAGCATTTT. It yields the protein CASKTGGLRRLRNQPQHF.

Ten or more counts support this clone. Being one base from a much bigger clone, this may be a read error. The chain links TRBV6-1 to TRBJ1-1; 8 nucleotides align to TRBD1. CDR3 length: 14 residues. Per the germline V gene, CDR1 is MNHNS and CDR2 is SASEGT. The CDR3 DNA reads TGTGCCAGCAGACTGACAGGGGCGAGGACTGAAGTTTTCTTT. Its translation: CASRLTGARTEVFF.

This clone was counted at least ten times. This chain uses TRBV9 with TRBJ2-1; 10 nucleotides match TRBD2. From germline, CDR1 is SGDLS and CDR2 YYNGEE. V lost 1 base and J lost 8; bases outside the gene matches: 9. This CDR3 spans 16 amino acids. CDR3 nucleotides: TGTGCCAGCAGCGTAAGTATGGCTAGCGGGAGCTATGAGCAGTTCTTC. This translates into CASSVSMASGSYEQFF.

Many counts were recorded for this clone. V and J are TRBV30 and TRBJ1-2; D call uncertain. Germline V lookup: CDR1 GTSNPN, CDR2 SVGIG (reference sequence). The ends were cut back, 0 bases at V and 5 bases at J, with 7 bases in the middle. The CDR3 totals 12 residues. CDR3 residues: CAWSVTVYGYTF. CDR3 nucleotides: TGTGCCTGGAGTGTGACGGTTTATGGCTACACCTTC.

About this clone: This CDR3 is also generated by other DNA sequences in the sample. V and J are TRBV12-3 or TRBV12-4 and TRBJ1-1; 7 bases align to TRBD1. The CDR3 extends over 15 amino acids. The V segment lost 2 bases and the J segment 2 bases; nucleotides outside the gene matches: 5. DNA of the CDR3: TGTGCCAGCAGTTTAAGGACAGGTGGTAACACTGAAGCTTTCTTT. Translated, it gives CASSLRTGGNTEAFF.

The gene calls are TRBV6-1 and TRBJ2-1, with 7 bases that match TRBD2. Germline lookup yields CDR1 MNHNS and CDR2 SASEGT. CDR3 size: 16 residues. V dropped 3 bases and J dropped 7; count of bases not matched to a gene: 12. The DNA of the CDR3 is TGTGCCAGCAGTGAGATCAAGCGGGCCGGGAGGAATGAGCAGTTCTTC. Translated, it gives CASSEIKRAGRNEQFF.

The chain couples TRBV20-1 to TRBJ1-1; D not certain. V was shortened by 2 bases and J by 4 bases, with 11 bases between the two germline ends. The CDR3 runs 13 residues. Germline V CDR1 and CDR2: DFQATT, SNEGSKA (reference sequence). The CDR3 sequence is CSARHRTVTEAFF. The CDR3 DNA is TGCAGTGCTAGACATAGGACGGTCACTGAAGCTTTCTTT.